The next 4 T cell receptor beta chains were all read from a single sample in a study of blood T cell repertoires in COVID-19. Method: immunoSEQ multiplex PCR; TCRdb's copy keeps in-frame clones and lacks some. The sample has approximately 110,000 clones, 70% to 90% seen once. The sample taken for sequencing was peripheral blood. The receptors were sampled from a human donor in a cohort sampled during active COVID-19.

The chain employs TRBV10-1 and TRBJ2-3; weak D call: TRBD1 (6 bases). The CDR3 has 13 amino acids. Trimming took off 3 bases at V and 3 bases at J, with 7 bases between the two ends. Germline loops: CDR1 WNHNN, CDR2 SYGVQD (reference sequence). CDR3 loop: CASSDTGTDTQYF. For the CDR3, the DNA is TGCGCCAGCAGTGATACAGGGACAGATACGCAGTATTTT.

The chain carries TRBV13 and TRBJ2-3; D not certain. Trimming took 2 bases from V and 0 from J, leaving 12 bases between them. Looked up from germline, CDR1 is PRHDT and CDR2 is FYEKMQ (reference sequence). This CDR3 spans 16 amino acids. The CDR3 protein is CASSLPGLTSTDTQYF. The CDR3 DNA reads as TGTGCCAGCAGCTTACCCGGATTGACTAGCACAGATACGCAGTATTTT.

This clone has a single count. The chain links TRBV6-1 to TRBJ1-1, with 7 bases that match TRBD1. Germline lookup yields CDR1 MNHNS and CDR2 SASEGT. The length of the CDR3 is 14 residues. V gave up 3 bases and J gave up 6 bases; unmatched junction bases: 7. CDR3: CASSDWGQSPEAFF. CDR3 nucleotides: TGTGCCAGCAGTGATTGGGGACAGAGCCCTGAAGCTTTCTTT.

V usage is TRBV24-1 and J usage is TRBJ2-5; possibly TRBD2 for D (6 bases). V shed 4 bases and J shed 7 bases, with 15 bases lying between them. CDR3 size: 14 residues. Germline CDR1 KGHDR, CDR2 SFDVKD. In nucleotides, the CDR3 is TGTGCCACCAGTGACCGGGGCACCGGGGGGACCCAGTACTTC. Protein product: CATSDRGTGGTQYF.